The sequence of this T cell receptor (beta chain) was determined in a study of CD8+CD57+ T cells in acquired aplastic anemia. The CDR3 runs to 14 residues. V was pared by 2 bases and J by 16 bases, with 21 bases between. Per germline, CDR1 MNHEY and CDR2 SVGAGI. All patients picked for sequencing had shown, by flow cytometry, an expansion of CD8+CD57+ cells. Every patient had severe acquired aplastic anemia. Patients had received no therapy at the time of blood sampling. Genomic DNA provided the template from which TCR beta VDJ and CDR3 profiles were obtained. TCRdb itself ran the reads through MiXCR, one entry per CDR3 protein. The table has 150,000 to 200,000 distinct CDR3 sequences, 45% to 55% seen once; the top ten hold roughly 30%. Broader study findings: Between patients and controls, around 31 CD8+ CDR3 sequences were found in common. Researchers reported that CD8+ Simpson's diversity was not significantly different in patients versus controls.

A remark on this clonotype: Its antigen remains unidentified.

The source is a human donor with aplastic anemia. Material: sorted CD4+, CD8+, or CD8+CD57+ T cells (not recorded which) from PBMCs. The chain combines TRBV6-5 with TRBJ2-4, with a possible D match to TRBD2 (6 bases). The CDR3 protein is CASSYARGTAELYF. CDR3 nucleotide sequence: TGTGCCAGCAGTTACGCCCGCGGGACCGCCGAACTTTACTTC.